The 25 T cell receptor beta chains given below trace back to one sample, sequenced in a study of CD8+CD57+ T cells in acquired aplastic anemia. Genomic DNA acted as the template from which TCR beta VDJ combination and CDR3 sequence profiling were carried out. Via MiXCR, TCRdb re-called the reads, giving one row per CDR3 protein. The repertoire holds about 190,000 distinct CDR3 sequences, roughly half seen once, with over 7.5% in the top ten. Patients sequenced had flow cytometry evidence of CD8+CD57+ cell expansion. Sample: sorted CD4+, CD8+, or CD8+CD57+ T cells (not recorded which) from PBMCs. The source of these receptors is a human donor with aplastic anemia.

The chain links TRBV19 to TRBJ2-1, with D uncertain. Germline values: CDR1 LNHDA, CDR2 SQIVND (reference sequence). The CDR3 extends over 15 amino acids. Trimming left V 3 bases short and J 0 bases short, with 9 bases between. The CDR3 nucleotides are TGTGCCAGTAGTATCACCCCGGTCTCCTACAATGAGCAGTTCTTC. This sequence encodes CASSITPVSYNEQFF.

Notes on this clonotype: One end of the junction is discordant with germline, which a read error may explain. The genes are TRBV11-1 and TRBJ2-1; D is undetermined. The CDR3 runs to 14 residues. CDR1 is SGHAT, CDR2 FQDESV, per germline (reference sequence). The CDR3 region is CASSPDAGTNVQFF. As DNA, the CDR3 is TGTGCCAGCAGCCCCGACGCAGGCACGAATGTGCAGTTCTTC. The full variable domain, rest sourced from reference TRBV11-1 and TRBJ2-1, is EAEVAQSPRYKITEKSQAVAFWCDPISGHATLYWYRQILGQGPELLVQFQDESVVDDSQLPKDRFSAERLKGVDSTLKIQPAELGDSAMYLCASSPDAGTNVQFFGPGTRLTVL.

In this sample, this clonotype turned up many times. The chain uses TRBV19 and TRBJ2-1; TRBD2 matches 8 bases. Germline V lookup: CDR1 LNHDA, CDR2 SQIVND (reference sequence). V was pared by 0 bases and J by 2 bases, with 9 bases of the junction left unmatched. The CDR3 contains 18 residues. The CDR3: CASSIEGVAGKTYNEQFF. CDR3 nucleotides: TGTGCCAGTAGTATAGAGGGGGTAGCGGGAAAGACCTACAATGAGCAGTTCTTC.

This clonotype turned up a few times. This chain links TRBV5-6 with TRBJ2-3, with TRBD2 matching 8 bases. The germline CDR1 and CDR2 sequences are SGHDT and YYEEEE. This CDR3 region has 14 residues. Unmatched junction bases numbered 9, after V lost 6 bases and J lost 6 bases. The CDR3 loop reads CASIAGGSPDTQYF. The CDR3 DNA sequence: TGTGCCAGCATCGCGGGGGGCAGCCCGGATACGCAGTATTTT.

This clonotype was recorded many times. The chain uses TRBV19 and TRBJ1-3; D unresolved. The CDR3 length is 14 residues. Germline V gives CDR1 LNHDA, CDR2 SQIVND (reference sequence). Trimming left V 1 base short and J 2 bases short, with 6 bases between. The CDR3 spells CASSIVSAGNTIYF. CDR3 in DNA: TGTGCCAGTAGTATAGTGAGTGCTGGAAACACCATATATTTT.

The chain uses TRBV24-1 and TRBJ1-5, with a tentative D call TRBD1 (6 bases). Trimming pared 2 bases from V and 5 bases from J, leaving 9 bases between. The CDR3 totals 14 residues. Germline V lookup: CDR1 KGHDR, CDR2 SFDVKD. This CDR3 reads CATSDYRVDQPQHF. The CDR3 DNA reads TGTGCCACCAGTGATTACAGGGTCGATCAGCCCCAGCATTTT.

This clonotype was recorded once. Compared with germline, one end of the junction differs, possibly owing to a read error. As DNA, the CDR3 is TGTGCTACCAGTTGGGGGAGCAATCAGCCCCAGCATTTT. This codes for CATSWGSNQPQHF. This chain connects TRBV24-1 to TRBJ1-5, with D maybe TRBD1 (5 bases). The CDR3 contains 13 residues. Germline V gene data show CDR1 as KGHDR and CDR2 as SFDVKD.

CDR3 protein: CSARDVNTEAFF. The CDR3 DNA is TGCAGTGCTAGAGATGTTAACACTGAAGCTTTCTTT. The chain is built from TRBV20-1 and TRBJ1-1; D not certain. V was pared by 0 bases and J by 2 bases, with 4 bases between. This CDR3 comprises 12 residues. Germline V gene data show CDR1 as DFQATT and CDR2 as SNEGSKA (reference sequence).

The genes are TRBV10-3 and TRBJ2-3; 7 bases align to TRBD1. Trimming at V came to 3 bases and at J to 2 bases, leaving 8 bases not matched to a gene. CDR3 length equals 16 residues. The germline V gene encodes CDR1 ENHRY and CDR2 SYGVKD. CDR3 bases: TGTGCCATCAGTGAACCGGGACAGCTTTACACAGATACGCAGTATTTT. Encoded protein: CAISEPGQLYTDTQYF.

In its sample, this clonotype was seen a few times. The chain combines TRBV10-1 with TRBJ2-7, with TRBD1 identical over 9 bases. CDR1 is WNHNN, CDR2 SYGVQD, per germline (reference sequence). The CDR3 covers 16 residues. Trimming took 4 bases from V and 5 from J; bases not matched to a gene: 12. The CDR3: CASSGRSGTGINEQYF. In DNA form, the CDR3 reads TGCGCCAGCAGTGGTAGGTCTGGGACAGGGATCAACGAGCAGTACTTC.

This clonotype was found a few times. The chain is built from TRBV9 and TRBJ1-1; D not resolved. The CDR3 is 12 residues long. Germline V lookup: CDR1 SGDLS, CDR2 YYNGEE. The V gene lost 7 bases and the J gene lost 5 bases, with 12 bases spanning the gap. CDR3 bases: TGTGCCAGCTCACCGGGATTGACTGAAGCTTTCTTT. Translated, it gives CASSPGLTEAFF.

V is TRBV9 and J is TRBJ2-6, with D unclear. Germline V gene lookup returns CDR1 SGDLS and CDR2 YYNGEE. CDR3 length equals 15 residues. V lost 5 bases and J lost 2, with 11 bases in between. The CDR3 region is CASSYAVPGANVLTF. In DNA, the CDR3 is TGTGCCAGCAGTTATGCAGTACCTGGGGCCAACGTCCTGACTTTC.

This clonotype has at least ten counts. V gene TRBV5-6 combines with J gene TRBJ1-6; D perhaps matches TRBD1 (5 bases). V was shortened by 4 bases and J by 12 bases, with 14 bases between the two germline ends. The CDR3 has 13 residues. Germline loops: CDR1 SGHDT, CDR2 YYEEEE. Here the CDR3 DNA reads TGTGCCAGCAGCATTGAAGGGGCGCGACCCCTCCACTTT. Translation gives CASSIEGARPLHF.

This clonotype was observed a handful of times. The V call is TRBV10-3, the J call TRBJ2-7; D remains ambiguous. CDR3 length: 14 amino acids. Germline V CDR1 and CDR2: ENHRY, SYGVKD. The V end lost 6 bases, the J end lost 2 bases, and 14 bases lay between the germline ends. The DNA for the CDR3 is TGTGCCATCAGCGGTGGCGCTCCAGCCTACGAGCAGTACTTC. Its protein is CAISGGAPAYEQYF.

This clonotype was counted a single time. This chain uses TRBV7-7 with TRBJ2-7; weak D call: TRBD2 (5 bases). The CDR3 has 14 amino acids. Per germline, CDR1 SSHAT and CDR2 FNYEAQ (reference sequence). The germline V and J ends were trimmed by 5 bases and 6 bases, with 17 bases remaining between them. DNA of the CDR3: TGTGCCAGCAGCCAGCGCGAGGGTGTTAGCGAGCAGTACTTC. It yields the protein CASSQREGVSEQYF.

This clonotype was found a few times. The chain has TRBV20-1 and TRBJ2-5; 9 positions agree with TRBD2. Trimming took 6 bases from V and 2 from J; bases not matched to a gene: 10. The CDR3 runs 15 residues. The germline gives CDR1 DFQATT, CDR2 SNEGSKA (reference sequence). CDR3: CSAMGLAGTQETQYF. The DNA of the CDR3 is TGCAGTGCAATGGGGCTAGCGGGAACACAAGAGACCCAGTACTTC.

A word on this clonotype: This clone may be a read error of a much larger clone one base away. This sequence joins TRBV4-1 and TRBJ2-1, with a weak D call TRBD2 (5 bases). CDR3 length: 13 residues. The germline gives CDR1 MGHRA, CDR2 YSYEKL. The CDR3 loop reads CTSSQSEDWEQFF. In DNA, the CDR3 is TGCACCAGCAGCCAAAGCGAGGACTGGGAGCAGTTCTTC.

This clonotype has just a few counts. The chain carries TRBV6-1 and TRBJ2-1, with 8 bases fitting TRBD2. The V segment lost 1 base and the J segment 6 bases; nucleotides outside the gene matches: 5. The CDR3 extends over 15 amino acids. Germline V gene lookup returns CDR1 MNHNS and CDR2 SASEGT. The CDR3 DNA reads as TGTGCCAGCAGTGAAGGACGGGAGGGCCTCAATGAGCAGTTCTTC. It translates to CASSEGREGLNEQFF.

This clonotype was counted ten times or more. The CDR3 DNA sequence: TGTGCCAGCAGCGTAGCGGGAGAAGGGGGAGAGACCCAGTACTTC. Translating it yields CASSVAGEGGETQYF. The genes are TRBV9 and TRBJ2-5; D might be TRBD1 or TRBD2, each matching 6 bases. Trimming took off 0 bases at V and 4 bases at J, with 13 bases between the two ends. The CDR3 is made up of 15 amino acids. The germline CDR1 and CDR2 sequences are SGDLS and YYNGEE. The whole variable domain, filled in from reference TRBV9 and TRBJ2-5, reads DSGVTQTPKHLITATGQRVTLRCSPRSGDLSVYWYQQSLDQGLQFLIQYYNGEERAKGNILERFSAQQFPDLHSELNLSSLELGDSALYFCASSVAGEGGETQYFGPGTRLLVL.

The table lists this clonotype with many counts. CDR3 loop: CSARQGGDQPQHF. CDR3 bases: TGCAGTGCTAGGCAAGGGGGCGATCAGCCCCAGCATTTT. The V gene is TRBV20-1, the J gene TRBJ1-5; 7 bases match TRBD1. The trim removed 3 bases at V and 5 bases at J, leaving 4 bases unmatched. CDR1 DFQATT and CDR2 SNEGSKA come from the germline V gene (reference sequence). The CDR3 covers 13 residues.

This clonotype was observed many times. The chain is built from TRBV11-3 and TRBJ2-7, with 14 bases lining up with TRBD2. The CDR3 sequence is 16 residues long. The germline gives CDR1 SGHNT, CDR2 YENEEA. The J segment lost 7 bases and the V segment lost 5 bases, leaving 10 bases of the junction unmatched. The CDR3 loop reads CASSAPGLAGGGEQYF. CDR3 DNA: TGTGCCAGCAGCGCCCCCGGACTAGCGGGAGGAGGAGAGCAGTACTTC. Drawing the rest from reference TRBV11-3 and TRBJ2-7, the complete variable domain is EAGVVQSPRYKIIEKKQPVAFWCNPISGHNTLYWYLQNLGQGPELLIRYENEEAVDDSQLPKDRFSAERLKGVDSTLKIQPAELGDSAVYLCASSAPGLAGGGEQYFGPGTRLTVT.

CDR3 DNA sequence: TGCAGCGTTGGCGGGGGGGCACTCGGCACAGATACGCAGTATTTT. It codes for CSVGGGALGTDTQYF. V gene TRBV29-1 combines with J gene TRBJ2-3, with 9 bases matching TRBD2. This CDR3 spans 15 amino acids. CDR1 and CDR2 from the germline V gene are SQVTM and ANQGSEA. V gave up 4 bases and J gave up 1 base; unmatched junction bases: 6.

This clonotype occurred a few times. The chain employs TRBV15 and TRBJ1-3, with D possibly matching TRBD1 (5 bases). The CDR3 length is 15 residues. Germline-derived CDR1 and CDR2 are LNHNV and YYDKDF (reference sequence). Trimming removed 0 bases from V and 0 bases from J, with 6 bases in between. The chain's CDR3 is CATSRDRVSGNTIYF. CDR3 in DNA: TGTGCCACCAGCAGAGACAGGGTCTCTGGAAACACCATATATTTT.

The genes are TRBV29-1 and TRBJ1-1; D remains unclear. The CDR3 has 12 residues. Per germline, CDR1 SQVTM and CDR2 ANQGSEA. Between the trimmed V and J ends, which lost 2 bases and 6 bases, there was a span of 10 bases. As DNA, the CDR3 is TGCAGCGTTGAACTGGGTGGTGCTGAAGCTTTCTTT. Protein sequence: CSVELGGAEAFF.

The genes are TRBV7-9 and TRBJ2-7; 7 nucleotides align to TRBD1. The germline V gene encodes CDR1 SEHNR and CDR2 FQNEAQ (reference sequence). V shed 5 bases, J shed 5 bases, and the junction held 6 bases outside the gene matches. The CDR3 extends over 13 amino acids. The CDR3 spells CASSRGQIDEQYF. DNA for the CDR3: TGTGCCAGCAGCCGGGGACAGATCGACGAGCAGTACTTC.